This note documents a single T cell receptor (beta chain) sequence. The data were produced by immunoSEQ multiplex PCR, yet TCRdb's version contains in-frame clones alone and is incomplete. Among tens of thousands of clones listed, 70% to 90% were seen once. This record belongs to a study of control samples from healthy donors and cancer patients. Germline V CDR1 and CDR2: SGHDT, YYEEEE. V lost 2 bases to trimming and J lost 1 base, with 7 bases between them. The CDR3 totals 14 residues. Sequenced input: PBMCs. This chain uses TRBV5-6 with TRBJ1-3; D remains ambiguous. This receptor was taken from a woman aged 45-65 years with head and neck cancer. As DNA, the CDR3 is TGTGCCAGCAGCTTAGTGAAATCTGGAAACACCATATATTTT. Residues: CASSLVKSGNTIYF.